Listed below are T cell receptor beta chains from one sample, sequenced in a study of cytomegalovirus exposure and HLA in healthy donors. Some clones are missing from TCRdb's copy, which holds only in-frame ones; the method was immunoSEQ multiplex PCR. This table has around 130,000 clones, approximately 82% appearing once. The sequenced sample consisted of PBMCs. These receptors all come from a boy aged 2 to 9 in good health and CMV-seronegative. Each CDR3 is given with its conserved first and last residue. The order of the fields is J gene, V gene, D gene, clone size, CDR3 DNA, CDR3 protein. The D gene is left open where the match is weak. Clone size is stated in some rows and not others, as once, few, many or a class when expanded.

TRBJ1-4	TRBV29-1	NA	once	TGCAGCGTTGACGACATACGAGCAGCAACTAATGAAAAACTGTTTTTT	CSVDDIRAATNEKLFF
TRBJ2-1	TRBV4-2	TRBD2	NA	TGTGCCAGCAGCCAAGCTTCCGGGACTAGCGGGATTCCCTCCTACAATGAGCAGTTCTTC	CASSQASGTSGIPSYNEQFF
TRBJ1-5	TRBV25-1	NA	NA	TGTGCCAGCAGGGGGGGGCGCGGGGAGCCCCAGCATTTT	CASRGGRGEPQHF
TRBJ1-5	TRBV9	NA	NA	TGTGCCAGCAGCGTAGGTGGAGATAGCAATCAGCCCCAGCATTTT	CASSVGGDSNQPQHF
TRBJ2-3	TRBV6-4	NA	NA	TGTGCCAGCAGTGTAGGGGCTAGCACAGATACGCAGTATTTT	CASSVGASTDTQYF
TRBJ1-1	TRBV9	TRBD1	NA	TGTGCCAGCAGCGTAACCGGGACAGAAAACACTGAAGCTTTCTTT	CASSVTGTENTEAFF
TRBJ2-1	TRBV27	TRBD1	NA	TGTGCCACCTCCGACAGGGGGATCAAGGATGAGCAGTTCTTC	CATSDRGIKDEQFF
TRBJ1-5	TRBV5-1	TRBD1	NA	TGCGCCAGCAGCTGGACAGGGAATAGCAATCAGCCCCAGCATTTT	CASSWTGNSNQPQHF
TRBJ1-5	TRBV7-2	TRBD1	once	TGTGCCAGCAGCTTAGATAGGGGGCTTGGCAATCAGCCCCAGCATTTT	CASSLDRGLGNQPQHF
TRBJ1-1	TRBV2	NA	NA	TGTGCCAGCAGTGATTACAGCACTGAAGCTTTCTTT	CASSDYSTEAFF
TRBJ2-4	TRBV12-5	NA	NA	TGTGCTAGTGGTTTGGTACCCGCTAGCCTGGGAAACATTCAGTACTTC	CASGLVPASLGNIQYF
TRBJ2-7	TRBV5-5	NA	NA	TGTGCCAGCACCCCTGGGGGGACGTCCTACGAGCAGTACTTC	CASTPGGTSYEQYF
TRBJ1-1	TRBV19	TRBD1	NA	TGTGCCAGTAACGGACAGGGGGCCAATGAAGCTTTCTTT	CASNGQGANEAFF
TRBJ2-3	TRBV9	NA	NA	TGTGCCAGCAGCGTAGGGGGCAGGGGCACAGATACGCAGTATTTT	CASSVGGRGTDTQYF
TRBJ2-5	TRBV19	TRBD2	NA	TGTGCCAGTAGTCCTATTAGCGGGGTCCAAGAGACCCAGTACTTC	CASSPISGVQETQYF
TRBJ1-1	TRBV5-4	NA	NA	TGTGCCAGCAGCCTCCCCTCCCGGAACACTGAAGCTTTCTTT	CASSLPSRNTEAFF
TRBJ2-1	TRBV19	NA	NA	TGTGCCAGTAGTGTATTAGGGAGCTCCTACAATGAGCAGTTCTTC	CASSVLGSSYNEQFF
TRBJ2-7	TRBV2	NA	NA	TGTGCCAGCAAGGGGGTAGGGGGGGTCGAGCAGTACTTC	CASKGVGGVEQYF
TRBJ1-1	TRBV9	NA	NA	TGTGCCAGCAGCTACTCGAACACTGAAGCTTTCTTT	CASSYSNTEAFF
TRBJ2-1	TRBV29-1	NA	NA	TGCAGCGTTGAGGAGGCATCCTACAATGAGCAGTTCTTC	CSVEEASYNEQFF
TRBJ1-1	TRBV6-5	NA	NA	TGTGCCAGCAGTCCCGAGGGGGGGCGCGCAGCTTTCTTT	CASSPEGGRAAFF
TRBJ1-2	TRBV2	NA	NA	TGTGCCAGCAGCCCCAAGCCGCCGACTTACTATGGCTACACCTTC	CASSPKPPTYYGYTF
TRBJ2-1	TRBV5-6	NA	NA	TGTGCCAGCAGCACTAGGGCGAATGAGCAGTTCTTC	CASSTRANEQFF
TRBJ1-2	TRBV10-3	NA	NA	TGTGCCATCAGTGATACCAACAGGGTTCAGGGTGGCTACACCTTC	CAISDTNRVQGGYTF
TRBJ1-5	TRBV4-1	TRBD1	NA	TGCGCCAGCAGCCTAGGGGACAGGAATCAGCCCCAGCATTTT	CASSLGDRNQPQHF
TRBJ2-3	TRBV6-1	NA	NA	TGTGCCAGCAGTGATCACGGGGTCACCACAGATACGCAGTATTTT	CASSDHGVTTDTQYF
TRBJ2-1	TRBV5-1	TRBD2	NA	TGCGCCAGCAGCTCTAGCGGGGGGGACGGCAATGAGCAGTTCTTC	CASSSSGGDGNEQFF
TRBJ2-7	TRBV7-3	TRBD1	NA	TGTGCCAGCAGCTCCGGACAGGAAAGTCCTCACGAGCAGTACTTC	CASSSGQESPHEQYF
TRBJ2-6	TRBV6-4	NA	NA	TGTGCCAGCAGCCAGTATAACTCTGGGGCCAACGTCCTGACTTTC	CASSQYNSGANVLTF
TRBJ2-3	TRBV27	NA	NA	TGTGCCAGCAGCCACGGAGGCGCAGATACGCAGTATTTT	CASSHGGADTQYF
TRBJ1-6	TRBV6-5	NA	once	TGTGCCAGCAGGACAGGCCTTAATTCACCCCTCCACTTT	CASRTGLNSPLHF
TRBJ1-4	TRBV19	NA	few	TGTGCCAGCACCGACAGTGGGCGTCGAAAGGATGAAAAACTGTTTTTT	CASTDSGRRKDEKLFF
TRBJ2-1	TRBV11-3	TRBD1	NA	TGTGCCAGCAGCTGGGACAGGGGGGACGAGCAGTTCTTC	CASSWDRGDEQFF
TRBJ2-2	TRBV10-3	TRBD1	NA	TGTGCCATCAGTGACCCGACTCTGGGGACAGGGCGCACCGGGGAGCTGTTTTTT	CAISDPTLGTGRTGELFF
TRBJ1-1	TRBV19	TRBD1	NA	TGTGCCAGTAGTTATTCCGGGACAGGGAGCACTGAAGCTTTCTTT	CASSYSGTGSTEAFF
TRBJ1-2	TRBV29-1	TRBD1	NA	TGCAGCGTTGAAAGGGACAGCGGTAACTATGGCTACACCTTC	CSVERDSGNYGYTF
TRBJ2-6	TRBV19	NA	NA	TGTGCCAGTAGTAGCCCAAAACTAGACTCTGGGGCCAACGTCCTGACTTTC	CASSSPKLDSGANVLTF
TRBJ1-1	TRBV7-9	TRBD1	NA	TGTGCCAGCAGCCCGCAATTTACTACAGGGGCCCTTGAAGCTTTCTTT	CASSPQFTTGALEAFF
TRBJ2-7	TRBV6-1	TRBD1	NA	TGTGCCAGCAACACCGGGACAGGGGAAGCCTACGAGCAGTACTTC	CASNTGTGEAYEQYF
TRBJ1-6	TRBV5-5	NA	NA	TGTGCCAGCAGCTTACTACAGGGTCAGCATTCACCCCTCCACTTT	CASSLLQGQHSPLHF
TRBJ2-6	TRBV25-1	NA	NA	TGTGCCAGCAGTGTGCCTGGCGGGCCCTCTGGGGCCAACGTCCTGACTTTC	CASSVPGGPSGANVLTF
TRBJ1-4	TRBV5-4	NA	NA	TGTGCCAGCAGCGGCGGACAGTCCAATGAAAAACTGTTTTTT	CASSGGQSNEKLFF
TRBJ1-2	TRBV9	TRBD1	few	TGTGCCAGCAGCTTGGACAGGGGCTATGGCTACACCTTC	CASSLDRGYGYTF
TRBJ2-1	TRBV7-2	TRBD2	NA	TGTGCCAGCAGCGCTAACCGACTAGCTGAGCAGTTCTTC	CASSANRLAEQFF
TRBJ2-7	TRBV21-1	NA	NA	TGTGCCAGCAGCATCGACAGGGGCCCTCTACTCTACGAGCAGTACTTC	CASSIDRGPLLYEQYF
TRBJ1-1	TRBV10-3	NA	NA	TGTGCCATCCAACAGAGCACTGAAGCTTTCTTT	CAIQQSTEAFF
TRBJ1-2	TRBV10-2	TRBD1	few	TGCGCCAGCACGGACAGGGGGCTCCGGGGCTACACCTTC	CASTDRGLRGYTF
TRBJ1-2	TRBV7-9	NA	NA	TGTGCCAGCAGCTCCAAGGGGGGGATTAACTATGGCTACACCTTC	CASSSKGGINYGYTF
TRBJ2-1	TRBV4-2	NA	once	TGTGCCAGCAGCCCCCAGTGGGGCCATAATGAGCAGTTCTTC	CASSPQWGHNEQFF